The clone carrying this T cell receptor (beta chain) was recorded many times. What it binds is unknown. The sequence runs out 3 residues before the end of the CDR3; the remainder is reconstructed from the germline J gene. This entry belongs to a study of T cell clonality in common variable immunodeficiency. Study conclusions and caveats: Authors noted CVID clonality's cause needs subpopulation repertoire sequencing. Fewer deletions and N-nucleotide insertions were reportedly seen in common variable immunodeficiency TCR beta sequences.

The protocol was immunoSEQ multiplex PCR, while the TCRdb copy is restricted to in-frame clones and leaves out a portion. Listed for the sample are about 66,000 clones, none seen a single time. The germline gives CDR1 MGHRA, CDR2 YSYEKL. V shed 5 bases and J shed 0 bases, with 10 bases lying between them. The CDR3 is 15 amino acids. Specimen: peripheral blood mononuclear cells. The source of this sequence is a person aged 18 to 69 in good health. The rearrangement uses TRBV4-1 and TRBJ1-4; no reliable D call. The CDR3 bases that were read are TGCGCCAGCAGCTTACGCCTAGCAACTAATGAAAAA. This translates into CASSLRLATNEK. The whole CDR3 sequence reads CASSLRLATNEKLFF.